This entry features one TCR beta chain sequence. The target of this receptor is not known. The sample holds no much larger clone one base away, and base qualities are not on file. The source of the sample is a study of a mutant IDH1 vaccine in newly diagnosed glioma (dated by TCRdb to about 2021). The study in broad terms: Eight vaccinations were administered to patients in weeks 1, 3, 5, 7, 11, 15, 19 and 23, corresponding to visits V03 through V10. Vaccination was initiated 4-6 weeks after radiotherapy alone, or concurrently with temozolomide cycles in the chemotherapy-containing groups. Of the 30 to 35 treated patients, approximately 62% were male and approximately 38% were female, and a mean age of roughly 40 years was recorded. Before enrollment, patients had received standard therapy of radiotherapy alone, temozolomide alone, or radiochemotherapy with temozolomide; most received the combination. Peripheral blood samples were drawn at six visits, namely V03 (baseline), V05, V07, V10, V12 and V13. For exploratory analyses, approximately 25 treated patients had longitudinal TCRB deep sequencing done wherever samples were available. Findings and caveats that apply to the study as a whole: No apparent relationship was observed between pseudoprogression and alterations in the top peripheral T cell clonotypes detected by TCRB sequencing. The authors noted that analyses of patient blood samples could not be reproduced because of sample limitations. Availability determined which PBMC samples were chosen for TCRB deep sequencing. Vaccine-induced immune responses across multiple MHC alleles were detected in around 92% of patients.

The sample's time point, from its label and the paper: week 11, during vaccination. A 20-mer mutant IDH1 peptide at 300 micrograms in Montanide made up each vaccine dose, which was injected subcutaneously together with topical imiquimod. Donors had newly diagnosed WHO grade 3 or 4 IDH1-mutant astrocytomas with loss of nuclear ATRX. The samples were drawn from NOA16, a multicentre, single-arm, open-label phase I trial in Germany that tested a mutant IDH1 peptide vaccine in humans for the first time. The DNeasy Blood and Tissue Kit was used to extract genomic DNA from EDTA blood for TCRB sequencing. The CDR3 covers 16 residues, taking in both the cysteine and the phenylalanine. Here the CDR3 DNA is all that survives: 48 bases in frame from base 1. V drops 1 base and J drops 1 base, leaving 11 bases in between. CDR1 and CDR2, per the germline V gene, are MGHRA and YSYEKL. The library was obtained by the immunoSEQ multiplex PCR assay. The hsTCRB Kit was used according to the manufacturer's protocol to amplify rearranged TCR beta chain sequences. TCRB libraries were sequenced on an Illumina MiSeq. For the original study's pipeline: The kit vendor's proprietary platform handled demultiplexing, trimming and gene mapping. TCRdb took this table from immuneACCESS and kept in-frame rearrangements with V and J called. Such tables lack part of the clones; where checked against another copy, unresolved V genes explain under half of the gap, and the rest is unexplained. The V and J calls and clone size are taken from that table; D and trimming were inferred from the DNA. The sample table shows under 150,000 clones, and over 75% are seen once. The ten most abundant clones make up 5% to 7% of the sample.

The rearrangement joined TRBV4-1 to TRBJ1-5; too little of a D gene remains to name it. Here the sequenced sample was PBMCs, taken from a glioma patient whose treatment included an IDH1 peptide vaccine. This receptor was obtained from a middle-aged man with glioma. The CDR3 protein is CASSQAWVVSNQPQHF. The DNA reads TGCGCCAGCAGCCAAGCTTGGGTGGTCAGCAATCAGCCCCAGCATTTT.